The entry that follows covers one T cell receptor (beta chain) sequence. This CDR3 is 14 amino acids long. Germline V CDR1 and CDR2: MNHEY, SVGAGI. Trimming removed 5 bases at V and 5 bases at J, with 14 bases between. The assay was immunoSEQ multiplex PCR, and TCRdb's table has in-frame clones only and misses some. The sample includes 30,000 to 40,000 clones, around 88% of them seen just once. This entry comes from a study of PD-L1 blockade in urothelial cancer. Study in general: Median blood clonality was 0.080, with 75,000 to 100,000 unique TCRs.

Patients' cancers were locally advanced or metastatic urothelial carcinomas. The rearrangement uses TRBV6-5 and TRBJ2-3; the D gene is possibly TRBD1 (7 bases). The sample in question was PBMCs, obtained around atezolizumab (anti-PD-L1) treatment. This TCR came from a man in his sixties with urothelial cancer. The CDR3 DNA sequence: TGTGCCAGCAGTCCACAGGGGAGGTTAGATACGCAGTATTTT. Residues: CASSPQGRLDTQYF.